This T cell receptor (beta chain) was found in a study of blood T cells in healthy people across ages. This clonotype came up a few times. Combining a sample-barcoded 5' primer with a J-beta primer mix, a second PCR ran for about 7 to 11 cycles. MiXCR, run by TCRdb on the 5' RACE reads, gives a single entry per CDR3 protein. The top ten hold approximately 3.5% of the sample, which has more than 500,000 distinct CDR3 sequences, around 27% seen once. This CDR3 contains 17 residues. Germline V gives CDR1 LGHDT, CDR2 YNNKEL (reference sequence). Trimming cost V 4 bases and J 4 bases; bases outside gene matches: 11. The sample was also reused in another study, on T cells of mothers and their children. That study adds: The TCR beta CDR3 read count exceeded 8.5 million for each mother and was around 3.1 million for each child.

The sequence came from a boy between 2 and 10 years old in good health. The specimen sequenced was blood. The J gene is TRBJ1-5, the V gene TRBV3-1; 9 nucleotides match TRBD1. CDR3 in DNA: TGTGCCAGCAGCCCGCACGGACGACAGGGGGGAAATCAGCCCCAGCATTTT. Its protein is CASSPHGRQGGNQPQHF.